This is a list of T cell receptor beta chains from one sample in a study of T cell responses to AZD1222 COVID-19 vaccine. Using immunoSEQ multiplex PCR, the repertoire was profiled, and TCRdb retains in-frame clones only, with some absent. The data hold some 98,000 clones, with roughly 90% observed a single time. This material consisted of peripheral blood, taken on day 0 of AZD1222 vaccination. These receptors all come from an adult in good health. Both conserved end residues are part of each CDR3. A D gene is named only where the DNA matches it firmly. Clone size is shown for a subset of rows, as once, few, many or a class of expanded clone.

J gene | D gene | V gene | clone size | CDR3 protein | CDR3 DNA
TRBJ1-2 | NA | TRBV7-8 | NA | CASRLSAVDGYTF | TGTGCCAGCAGGCTGAGTGCTGTGGATGGCTACACCTTC
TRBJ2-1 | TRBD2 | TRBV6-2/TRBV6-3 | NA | CASSYLAGEIYNEQFF | TGTGCCAGCAGTTACTTAGCGGGGGAGATATACAATGAGCAGTTCTTC
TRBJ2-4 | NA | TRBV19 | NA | CASSLQNLAKNIQYF | TGTGCCAGTAGTTTGCAAAATCTAGCCAAAAACATTCAGTACTTC
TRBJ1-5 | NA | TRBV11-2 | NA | CASSFSGLRDQPQHF | TGTGCCAGCAGCTTTTCGGGTTTACGTGATCAGCCCCAGCATTTT
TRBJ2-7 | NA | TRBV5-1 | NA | CASSLEGKVYEQYF | TGCGCCAGCAGCTTGGAAGGAAAGGTCTACGAGCAGTACTTC
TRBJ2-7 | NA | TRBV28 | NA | CASRNMINNEQYF | TGTGCCAGCAGGAACATGATTAATAACGAGCAGTACTTC
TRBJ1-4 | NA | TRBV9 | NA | CASSAGANNEKLFF | TGTGCCAGCAGCGCCGGGGCTAATAATGAAAAACTGTTTTTT
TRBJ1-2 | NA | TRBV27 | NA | CASSLKAQANYGYTF | TGTGCCAGCAGTTTAAAGGCCCAAGCTAACTATGGCTACACCTTC
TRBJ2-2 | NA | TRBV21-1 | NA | CASSKGGTEIPPPGELFF | TGTGCCAGCAGCAAAGGAGGGACAGAGATTCCACCCCCCGGGGAGCTGTTTTTT
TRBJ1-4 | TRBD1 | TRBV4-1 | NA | CASSPSGTGNEKLFF | TGCGCCAGCAGCCCCTCCGGGACAGGGAATGAAAAACTGTTTTTT
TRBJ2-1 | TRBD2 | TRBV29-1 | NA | CSVNRLASDFF | TGCAGCGTTAACAGACTAGCGTCTGACTTCTTC
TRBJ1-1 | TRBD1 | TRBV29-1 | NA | CSVETGGRNTEAFF | TGCAGCGTTGAGACAGGGGGAAGGAACACTGAAGCTTTCTTT
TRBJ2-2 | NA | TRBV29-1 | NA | CSVEDSAGSGELFF | TGCAGCGTTGAAGATAGTGCGGGTTCCGGGGAGCTGTTTTTT
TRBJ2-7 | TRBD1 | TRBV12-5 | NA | CASAGDRVTYEQYF | TGTGCTAGTGCCGGGGACAGGGTAACGTACGAGCAGTACTTC
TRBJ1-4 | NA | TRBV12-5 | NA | CASGLYQKLFF | TGTGCTAGTGGTTTGTATCAAAAACTGTTTTTT
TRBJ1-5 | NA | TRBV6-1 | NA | CASSEGWQANQPQHF | TGTGCCAGCAGTGAAGGGTGGCAGGCCAATCAGCCCCAGCATTTT
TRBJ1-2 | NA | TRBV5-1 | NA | CASSLEVGVYGYTF | TGCGCCAGCAGCTTGGAAGTTGGGGTGTACGGCTACACCTTC
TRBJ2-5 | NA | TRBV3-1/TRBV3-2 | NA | CASGRQETQYF | TGTGCCAGCGGCCGGCAAGAGACCCAGTACTTC
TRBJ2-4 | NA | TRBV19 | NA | CASSDQNAKAKNIQYF | TGTGCCAGTAGTGATCAGAACGCGAAAGCCAAAAACATTCAGTACTTC
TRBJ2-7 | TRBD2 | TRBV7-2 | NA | CASSLVGGGIPYEQYF | TGTGCCAGCAGCTTAGTTGGCGGGGGGATACCCTACGAGCAGTACTTC
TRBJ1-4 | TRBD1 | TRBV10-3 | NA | CAISESDRGREKLFF | TGTGCCATCAGTGAGTCGGACAGGGGGCGAGAAAAACTGTTTTTT
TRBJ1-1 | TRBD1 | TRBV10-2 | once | CASSDRVGTEAFF | TGCGCCAGCAGCGACAGGGTCGGCACTGAAGCTTTCTTT
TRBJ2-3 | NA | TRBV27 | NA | CASSLVAGTPTDTQYF | TGTGCCAGCAGTCTCGTAGCAGGGACCCCCACAGATACGCAGTATTTT
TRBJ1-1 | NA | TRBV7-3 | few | CASSWTVDTEAFF | TGTGCCAGCTCCTGGACAGTGGACACTGAAGCTTTCTTT
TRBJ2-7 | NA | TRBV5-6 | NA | CASSERTPRQYF | TGTGCCAGCAGCGAAAGGACCCCTCGGCAGTACTTC
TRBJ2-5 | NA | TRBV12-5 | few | CASASGAGETQYF | TGTGCTAGTGCGTCGGGGGCGGGAGAGACCCAGTACTTC
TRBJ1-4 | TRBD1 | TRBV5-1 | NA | CASSLGGTDEKLFF | TGCGCCAGCAGCTTGGGGGGGACAGATGAAAAACTGTTTTTT
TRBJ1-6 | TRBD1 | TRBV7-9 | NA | CASTPTGLNSPLHF | TGTGCCAGCACTCCGACAGGGCTGAATTCACCCCTCCACTTT
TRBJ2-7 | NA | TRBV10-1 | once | CASSENRDVGEQYF | TGCGCCAGCAGTGAGAACAGGGATGTAGGCGAGCAGTACTTC
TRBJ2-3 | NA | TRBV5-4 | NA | CASSSRGRGADTQYF | TGTGCCAGCAGCTCCCGGGGACGGGGAGCAGATACGCAGTATTTT
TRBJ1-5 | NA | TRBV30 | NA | CAWSVGASNQPQHF | TGTGCCTGGAGTGTAGGGGCCTCGAATCAGCCCCAGCATTTT
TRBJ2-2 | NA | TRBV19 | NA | CASSMLGGNTGELFF | TGTGCCAGTAGTATGTTGGGGGGGAACACCGGGGAGCTGTTTTTT
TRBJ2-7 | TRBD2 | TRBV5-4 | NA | CASSLAGTNYEQYF | TGTGCCAGCAGCTTGGCGGGGACTAACTACGAGCAGTACTTC
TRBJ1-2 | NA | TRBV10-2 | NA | CASTPGVHYTF | TGCGCCAGCACCCCGGGAGTGCACTACACCTTC
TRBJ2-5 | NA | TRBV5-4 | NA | CASSLVSVAIQETQYF | TGTGCCAGCAGCTTGGTTAGCGTAGCAATCCAAGAGACCCAGTACTTC
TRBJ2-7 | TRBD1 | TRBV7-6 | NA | CASSKSTGGPYEQYF | TGTGCCAGCAGCAAATCGACAGGGGGACCCTACGAGCAGTACTTC
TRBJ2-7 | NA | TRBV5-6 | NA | CASSYGGREQYF | TGTGCCAGCAGCTACGGGGGGCGCGAGCAGTACTTC
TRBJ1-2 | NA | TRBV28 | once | CASSFYQGRYYGYTF | TGTGCCAGCAGTTTTTATCAGGGGCGCTACTATGGCTACACCTTC
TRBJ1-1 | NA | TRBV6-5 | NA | CASSKQGWGAEAFF | TGTGCCAGCAGTAAGCAGGGTTGGGGCGCTGAAGCTTTCTTT
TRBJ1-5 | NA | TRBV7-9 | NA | CASSKGPPRDQPQHF | TGTGCCAGCAGCAAAGGGCCCCCGAGGGATCAGCCCCAGCATTTT
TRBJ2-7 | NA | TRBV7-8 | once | CASSLGQGNPYEQYF | TGTGCCAGCAGCTTAGGTCAGGGGAATCCCTACGAGCAGTACTTC
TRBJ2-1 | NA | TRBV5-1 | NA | CASSFSGTNNEQFF | TGCGCCAGCAGCTTTTCCGGGACCAACAATGAGCAGTTCTTC
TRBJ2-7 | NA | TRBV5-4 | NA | CASSRDYEQYF | TGTGCCAGCAGCCGGGACTACGAGCAGTACTTC
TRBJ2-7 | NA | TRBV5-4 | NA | CASSLFRGAGGAYEQYF | TGTGCCAGCAGCTTGTTTCGCGGGGCAGGGGGGGCCTACGAGCAGTACTTC
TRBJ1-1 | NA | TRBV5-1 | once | CASSKDSNTEAFF | TGCGCCAGCAGCAAGGACAGCAACACTGAAGCTTTCTTT
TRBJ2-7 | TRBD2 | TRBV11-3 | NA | CASSLGGTSVYEQYF | TGTGCCAGCAGCTTAGGTGGGACTAGCGTGTACGAGCAGTACTTC
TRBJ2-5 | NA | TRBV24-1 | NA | CATSDQGPETQYF | TGTGCCACCAGTGACCAGGGACCAGAGACCCAGTACTTC
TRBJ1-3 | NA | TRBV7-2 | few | CASSPTISGNTIYF | TGTGCCAGCAGCCCTACGATCTCTGGAAACACCATATATTTT
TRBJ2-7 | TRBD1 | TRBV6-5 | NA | CASSRGQGRPYEQYF | TGTGCCAGCAGCCGTGGACAGGGGCGCCCCTACGAGCAGTACTTC
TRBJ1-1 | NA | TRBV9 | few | CASSSGMNTEAFF | TGTGCCAGCAGCTCAGGGATGAACACTGAAGCTTTCTTT
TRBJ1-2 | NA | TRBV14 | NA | CASSPSLTIVGGYTF | TGTGCCAGCAGCCCCTCACTAACAATAGTGGGTGGCTACACCTTC
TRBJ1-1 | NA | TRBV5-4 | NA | CASSLRGVVNTEAFF | TGTGCCAGCAGCTTGAGGGGGGTCGTGAACACTGAAGCTTTCTTT
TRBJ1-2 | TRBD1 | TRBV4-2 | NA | CASSQDSGQGRYGYTF | TGTGCCAGCAGCCAAGATTCTGGACAGGGTCGCTATGGCTACACCTTC
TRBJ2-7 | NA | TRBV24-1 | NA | CATSDLRVGSPYEQYF | TGTGCCACCAGTGATTTGCGGGTGGGGAGCCCCTACGAGCAGTACTTC
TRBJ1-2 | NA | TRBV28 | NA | CASRLFDGYTF | TGTGCCAGCAGGCTCTTTGATGGCTACACCTTC
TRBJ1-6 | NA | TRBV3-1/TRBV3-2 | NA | CASSHDTGTVGSPLHF | TGTGCCAGCAGCCACGACACGGGGACGGTGGGTTCACCCCTCCACTTT
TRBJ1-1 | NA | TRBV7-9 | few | CASSPFSRDTEAFF | TGTGCCAGCAGCCCATTTTCGAGGGACACTGAAGCTTTCTTT
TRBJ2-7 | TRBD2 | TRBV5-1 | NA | CASSLNPTSGWYEQYF | TGCGCCAGCAGCTTGAACCCGACTAGCGGGTGGTACGAGCAGTACTTC
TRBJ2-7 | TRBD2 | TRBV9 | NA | CASSVEGSGAQYEQYF | TGTGCCAGCAGCGTAGAAGGTAGCGGGGCTCAATACGAGCAGTACTTC
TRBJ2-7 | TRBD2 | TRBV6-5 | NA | CASSYSGTTSYEQYF | TGTGCCAGCAGTTACTCCGGGACTACCTCCTACGAGCAGTACTTC